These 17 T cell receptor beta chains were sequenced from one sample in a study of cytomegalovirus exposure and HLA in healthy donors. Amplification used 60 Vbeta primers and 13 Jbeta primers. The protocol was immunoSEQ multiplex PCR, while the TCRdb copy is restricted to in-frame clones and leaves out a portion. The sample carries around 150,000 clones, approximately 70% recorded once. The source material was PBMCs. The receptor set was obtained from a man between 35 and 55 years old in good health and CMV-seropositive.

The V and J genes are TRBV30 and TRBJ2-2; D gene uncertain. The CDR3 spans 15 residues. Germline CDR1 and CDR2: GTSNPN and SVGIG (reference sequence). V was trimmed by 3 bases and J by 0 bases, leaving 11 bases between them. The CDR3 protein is CAWRRGGPNTGELFF. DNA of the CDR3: TGTGCCTGGAGGAGAGGCGGTCCGAACACCGGGGAGCTGTTTTTT.

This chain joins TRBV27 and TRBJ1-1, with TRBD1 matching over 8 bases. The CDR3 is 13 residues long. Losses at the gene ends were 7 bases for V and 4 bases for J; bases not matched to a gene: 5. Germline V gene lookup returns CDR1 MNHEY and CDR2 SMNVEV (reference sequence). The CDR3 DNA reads TGTGCCAGCACCCGGACAGGGTTCACTGAAGCTTTCTTT. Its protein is CASTRTGFTEAFF.

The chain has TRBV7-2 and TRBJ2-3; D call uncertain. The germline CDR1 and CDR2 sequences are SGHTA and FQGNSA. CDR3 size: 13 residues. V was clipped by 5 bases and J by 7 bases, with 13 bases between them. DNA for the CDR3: TGTGCCAGCAGCCTCGGTCGTTTGAATACGCAGTATTTT. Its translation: CASSLGRLNTQYF.

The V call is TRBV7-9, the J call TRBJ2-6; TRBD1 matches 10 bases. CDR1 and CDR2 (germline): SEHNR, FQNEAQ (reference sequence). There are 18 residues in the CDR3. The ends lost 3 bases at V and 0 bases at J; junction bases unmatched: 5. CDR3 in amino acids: CASSFPGTGASGANVLTF. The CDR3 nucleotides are TGTGCCAGCAGCTTCCCCGGGACAGGGGCCTCTGGGGCCAACGTCCTGACTTTC.

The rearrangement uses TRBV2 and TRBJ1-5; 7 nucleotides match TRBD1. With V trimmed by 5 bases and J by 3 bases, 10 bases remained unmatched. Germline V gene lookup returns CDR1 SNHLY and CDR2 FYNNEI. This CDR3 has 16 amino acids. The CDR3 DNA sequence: TGTGCCAGCAGTCCTGACAGGGCGCGGGACAATCAGCCCCAGCATTTT. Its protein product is CASSPDRARDNQPQHF.

The CDR3 DNA is TGCGCCAGCAGCCAGTCAGTCCCGGGGGACGCGAACACCGGGGAGCTGTTTTTT. This translates into CASSQSVPGDANTGELFF. The V and J genes are TRBV4-3 and TRBJ2-2; the D gene is possibly TRBD2 (6 bases). This CDR3 region has 18 residues. The germline V gene encodes CDR1 LGHNA and CDR2 YSLEER. Trimming stripped 3 bases from V and 0 bases from J, with 17 bases between.

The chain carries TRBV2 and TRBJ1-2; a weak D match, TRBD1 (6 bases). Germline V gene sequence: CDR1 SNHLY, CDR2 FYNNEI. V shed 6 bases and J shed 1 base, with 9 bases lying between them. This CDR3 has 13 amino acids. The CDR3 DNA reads TGTGCCAGCAGCCGGGACAATAACTATGGCTACACCTTC. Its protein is CASSRDNNYGYTF.

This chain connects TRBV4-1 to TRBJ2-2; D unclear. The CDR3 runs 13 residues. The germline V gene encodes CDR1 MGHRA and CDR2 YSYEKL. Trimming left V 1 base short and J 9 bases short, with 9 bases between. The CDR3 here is CASSQGVGRELFF. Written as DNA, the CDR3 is TGCGCCAGCAGCCAAGGGGTGGGCCGGGAGCTGTTTTTT.

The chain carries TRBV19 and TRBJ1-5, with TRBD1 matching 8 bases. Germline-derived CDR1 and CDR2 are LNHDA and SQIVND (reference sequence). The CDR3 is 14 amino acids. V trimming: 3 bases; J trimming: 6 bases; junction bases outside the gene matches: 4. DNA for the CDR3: TGTGCCAGTAGTATTCCAGGGGGCGGTCAGCCCCAGCATTTT. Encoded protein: CASSIPGGGQPQHF. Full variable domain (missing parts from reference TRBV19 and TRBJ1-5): DGGITQSPKYLFRKEGQNVTLSCEQNLNHDAMYWYRQDPGQGLRLIYYSQIVNDFQKGDIAEGYSVSREKKESFPLTVTSAQKNPTAFYLCASSIPGGGQPQHFGDGTRLSIL.

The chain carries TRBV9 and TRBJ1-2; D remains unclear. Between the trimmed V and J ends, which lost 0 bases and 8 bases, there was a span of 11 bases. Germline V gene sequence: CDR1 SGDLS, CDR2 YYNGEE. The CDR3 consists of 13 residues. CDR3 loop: CASSVERGRGYTF. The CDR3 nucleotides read TGTGCCAGCAGCGTAGAGCGGGGAAGAGGCTACACCTTC.

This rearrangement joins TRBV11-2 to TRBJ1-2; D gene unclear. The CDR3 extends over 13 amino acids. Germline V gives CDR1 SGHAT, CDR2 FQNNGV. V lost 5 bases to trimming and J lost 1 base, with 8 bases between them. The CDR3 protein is CASSKTLNYGYTF. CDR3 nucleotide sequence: TGTGCCAGCAGCAAGACACTTAACTATGGCTACACCTTC.

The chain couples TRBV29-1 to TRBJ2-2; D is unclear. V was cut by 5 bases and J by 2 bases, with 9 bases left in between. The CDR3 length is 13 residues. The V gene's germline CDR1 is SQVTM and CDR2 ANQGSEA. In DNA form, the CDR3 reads TGCAGCGTTTGGGCAGTTAACACCGGGGAGCTGTTTTTT. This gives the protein CSVWAVNTGELFF.

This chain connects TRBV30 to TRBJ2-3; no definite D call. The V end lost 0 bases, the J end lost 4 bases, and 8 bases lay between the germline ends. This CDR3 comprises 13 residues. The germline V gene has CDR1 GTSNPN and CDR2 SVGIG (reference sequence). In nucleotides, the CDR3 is TGTGCCTGGAGTGTACTTGCGTCAGATACGCAGTATTTT. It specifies CAWSVLASDTQYF.

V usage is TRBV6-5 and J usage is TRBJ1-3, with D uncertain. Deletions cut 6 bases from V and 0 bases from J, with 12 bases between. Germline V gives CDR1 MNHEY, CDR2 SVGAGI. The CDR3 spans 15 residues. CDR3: CASRTREFSGNTIYF. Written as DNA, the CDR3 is TGTGCCAGCAGAACCCGGGAATTCTCTGGAAACACCATATATTTT.

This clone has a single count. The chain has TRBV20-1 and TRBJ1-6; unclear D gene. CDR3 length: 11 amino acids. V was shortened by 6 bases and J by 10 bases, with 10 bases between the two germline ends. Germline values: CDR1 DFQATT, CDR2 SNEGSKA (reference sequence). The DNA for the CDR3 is TGCAGTGCCTCGACTGAATCACCCCTCCACTTT. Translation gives CSASTESPLHF.

DNA for the CDR3: TGTGCCAGCAGCCCCTCTAGGGATACGCAGTATTTT. Protein sequence: CASSPSRDTQYF. The V call is TRBV4-2, the J call TRBJ2-3; D gene ambiguous. This CDR3 spans 12 amino acids. Trimming left V 4 bases short and J 6 bases short, with 8 bases between. Germline values: CDR1 LGHNA, CDR2 YNFKEQ.

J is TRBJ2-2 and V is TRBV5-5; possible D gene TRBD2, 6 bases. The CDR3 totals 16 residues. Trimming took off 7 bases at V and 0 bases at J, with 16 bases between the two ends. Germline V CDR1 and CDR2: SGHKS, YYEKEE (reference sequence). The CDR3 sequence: CASAGGAAANTGELFF. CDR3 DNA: TGTGCCAGCGCGGGCGGGGCGGCCGCGAACACCGGGGAGCTGTTTTTT.